What follows is one T cell receptor beta chain and its context. Its specificity is not known. This sample was included in a study of PD-1 blockade in mismatch repair-deficient tumors. Study-wide background: Enrolled about 2012-2016, patients had progressing, pretreated mismatch repair-deficient cancers of about a dozen types. Study-level findings and limits: Rapid post-treatment expansion, then contraction, generally preceding radiologic response, marked tumor-resident clones.

The repertoire was sequenced with immunoSEQ multiplex PCR; TCRdb's copy has only in-frame clones and lacks some. Here the sample spans more than 50,000 clones, around 88% being singletons. Germline V gene sequence: CDR1 MGHRA, CDR2 YSYEKL. This CDR3 has 15 residues. Trimming removed 0 bases from V and 5 bases from J, with 11 bases in between. The rearrangement joins TRBV4-1 to TRBJ1-5; D may be TRBD1 (5 bases). Material: peripheral blood, obtained 52 weeks after starting pembrolizumab. The clonotype comes from an adult with mismatch repair-deficient cancer. CDR3 DNA: TGCGCCAGCAGCCAAGATGCGGCAGGGTATCAGCCCCAGCATTTT. It codes for CASSQDAAGYQPQHF.